The entry that follows covers one TCR beta chain sequence. Its antigen is still unknown. No qualities accompany the bases; no much larger clone lies one base away. Other nucleotide sequences in the sample specify the same CDR3. The CDR3 sequence holds 15 residues, the cysteine and phenylalanine included. The read is trimmed to its CDR3 DNA, 45 bases read in frame from base 1. According to the germline V gene (reference sequence), CDR1 reads MNHEY and CDR2 reads SMNVEV. V and J are trimmed by 3 bases and 5 bases, and the gene matches miss 4 bases of the junction. CD8 naive samples consisted of CD45RO-negative cells that were positively selected for CCR7, yielding a CD45RA+CCR7+ population without TemRA cells. The donors were healthy, HIV-negative adults with no recently reported acute infections or vaccinations. All donors were Caucasian adults living in Nashville, Tennessee, USA. After blood collection by leukapheresis, PBMCs were isolated using Ficoll-Histopaque density gradient centrifugation and then cryopreserved in the vapor phase of liquid nitrogen. Analytical flow cytometry was used to check the purity and quantity of each magnetically sorted T cell population. Each sorted fraction had its genomic DNA isolated and then quantified by UV absorbance on a Nanodrop 2000c.

This sample stems from a study of shared clonotypes between healthy human individuals (dated by TCRdb to the early 2020s). Study-wide context: A few men and a couple of women, aged 18 to 49 years, made up the cohort. For each donor, CD4 naive and CD4 memory were each run on three plates, CD8 naive on two plates, and CD8 memory on one plate. Blood TCR repertoires of a handful of healthy adults were deeply sequenced to estimate repertoire size and the extent of clonotype sharing between individuals. To increase sequencing depth and limit assay-specific biases, different laboratories used diverse techniques to prepare libraries and sequence TCR repertoires. Between about 0.85 and 9.5 billion PBMCs per donor were obtained by leukapheresis. General study outcomes and caveats: Larger estimated clonotype richness was generally found for naive subsets than for memory subsets. Compared with non-shared clonotypes, the clonotypes found in all four sorted-subset donors had higher generation probabilities. Because the study included a small number of donors, the genetic and exposure-history diversity represented was limited. Sampling was limited to blood, and TCR repertoires in tissue likely differ from TCR repertoires in blood. About 5% of naive CD4, around 3.6% of naive CD8, roughly 2.4% of memory CD4, and less than 0.45% of memory CD8 clonotypes were shared across several donors. Pairwise subsampling led to the expectation that sequencing depth would affect the degree of clonotype sharing among donors. Incomplete sequencing was indicated by rarefaction of sorted-subset datasets, despite the large sequencing depth.

Using the deep immunoSEQ assay, TCR CDR3 regions were amplified from genomic DNA by multiplex PCR. Extracted genomic DNA from each cell subset was spread evenly across all wells of several immunoSEQ 96-well plates, with each plate serving as a replicate. For sorted subsets, around 200 ng genomic DNA, equal to tens of thousands of T cell genomes, was loaded into each replicate PCR. Purified libraries were measured with a Qubit 3.0 fluorometer, size-checked on a Bioanalyzer 2100, and measured again with the KAPA Library Quantification kit. Each immunoSEQ 96-well plate was sequenced on its own single-read 150-cycle Illumina NextSeq 550 flow cell. In the source study's methods: Because the immunoSEQ output held only junctional sequences and lacked quality scores, the filtering could not match the filtering applied to full-length reads. To assign V/J genes and CDR3, sequences were annotated using PyIR, a Python wrapper for IgBLAST v1.9, with IMGT germline references. Reads with weak V/J assignments (E-value above 1e-6), missing CDR3, stop codons, out-of-frame junctions, or ambiguous translated residues were removed. V3J clonotypes were defined as sequences sharing an identical inferred V gene, J gene, and CDR3 amino acid sequence. Percentage overlap between repertoires was calculated by dividing the number of shared unique clonotypes by the size of the smaller repertoire. RTK rarefaction, the Chao1 estimator, and Recon v2.1 estimates of unobserved clonotypes were used to assess repertoire richness. Generation probabilities were computed with OLGA for all TCRbeta clonotypes obtained by the gDNA method from a handful of donors. TCRdb took this table from immuneACCESS and kept in-frame rearrangements with V and J called. Such tables lack part of the clones; where checked against another copy, unresolved V genes explain under half of the gap, and the rest is unexplained. V and J calls and clone size come straight from that table; D and trimming were deduced from the DNA. The sample yields over 2,000,000 clones; 90% to 95% were counted once. The ten largest clones take up less than 2% of the sample.

The source is a man between 18 and 35 years old in good health. Some clones in this sample may be carry-over from other donors' samples. The chain was built from TRBV27 and TRBJ2-2, with 9 junctional bases fitting TRBD1. Sequences were obtained from naive CD8+ T cells from PBMCs. The sample's cell subset or site, from its label and the paper: CD45RA+CCR7+. The CDR3 is CASSLDRGGTGELFF. The nucleotide sequence is TGTGCCAGCAGTTTGGACAGGGGAGGGACCGGGGAGCTGTTTTTT.